This TCR beta chain was identified during a study of blood T cell repertoires in COVID-19 (dated by TCRdb to between 2020 and 2021). For context, the study as a whole: The collaborator samples originated in the United States, Italy and Spain and spanned the acute and convalescent phases of COVID-19. The repertoires were made available in a free public database intended to serve as a resource for research on the immune response to SARS-CoV-2. Deeply sampled blood TCRbeta repertoires from subjects exposed to, actively infected with, or recovered from COVID-19 were included in the dataset. HLA class I and class II types, where available, came from metadata supplied by the sample provider rather than from assay-based typing. Samples were obtained from the ongoing ImmuneRACE study (first 160 participants) and from 1,200 or so subjects provided by 6 global collaborators. Nearly every sample came with metadata listing a de-identified subject ID, COVID-19 status, age in years and sex. The material from the prospective study consisted of cDNA or gDNA derived from T cells, B-cell-depleted T cells, or PBMCs. Results and caveats for the whole study, not just this receptor: The amount of clinical and demographic metadata varied by source and participant and was provided uncurated.

In the prospective study, participants were roughly 18 to 95 years old, resided in 24 geographic areas of the United States, and were enrolled through a virtual design. In the prospective study, participants were assigned to cohorts based on the clinical history participants reported in a screening survey and a study questionnaire. Each participant in the prospective study had whole blood, serum and a nasopharyngeal or oropharyngeal swab collected by mobile phlebotomists. Additional blood draws and questionnaires over an approximately two-month period could optionally be provided by prospective study participants. Before DNA extraction, prospective study blood samples were shipped either frozen or at room temperature. Deletion took 7 bases off V and 7 bases off J, with a span of 10 bases between the germline ends. Reading from cysteine to phenylalanine, the CDR3 counts 11 amino acids. The sequence is cut down to CDR3 DNA, 33 bases in frame from base 1.

TCRbeta CDR3 regions were amplified from genomic DNA using the immunoSEQ Assay, a bias-controlled multiplex PCR. Per the original workflow: Nucleated cell counts per sample were estimated from amplification of reference gene primers within the assay. To quantify the absolute abundance of each unique TCRbeta CDR3 rearrangement, sequence reads were collapsed and filtered. For each sample, productive Simpson clonality was calculated as the square root of Simpson's diversity index over productive rearrangements. Here the immuneACCESS table is served through TCRdb, limited to in-frame sequences with V and J called. Missing clones are a known gap in these copies; in checked studies unresolved V genes cover under half, and the rest lacks a known reason. Clone size and V and J calls were adopted from that table, with D and trimming inferred from the DNA. The sample table holds some 300,000 clones, of which 90% were seen once. The ten largest make up 3.5% to 4.5% of the sample.

Of note for this clone: The specificity of this receptor is unknown. Per-base qualities were not stored, and no clone one base away is much larger.

The rearranged segments are TRBV23-1 and TRBJ1-1; perhaps TRBD1 is the D gene, with 5 bases matching. TRBV23-1 is assigned to the ORF class and has an uncertain function. Sample: PBMCs or T cells enriched from blood (not recorded which). This clonotype originated in a woman aged 18-35 years with acute COVID-19. The CDR3 has the sequence CASIPRGEAFF. The DNA sequence is as follows: TGCGCCAGCATTCCTAGGGGTGAAGCTTTCTTT.